These 21 T cell receptor beta chains were all obtained from the same sample, sequenced in a study of blood T cell repertoires in COVID-19. Only in-frame clones appear in the TCRdb table, and some are missing; sequencing was by immunoSEQ multiplex PCR. The sample shows about 190,000 clones, roughly 84% of them seen only once. The sample consisted of peripheral blood. These receptors all come from a woman between 35 and 50 years old who had recovered from COVID-19.

The chain is built from TRBV25-1 and TRBJ2-5; a possible D gene is TRBD1 (6 bases). Trimming took off 5 bases at V and 1 base at J, with 11 bases between the two ends. Germline-derived CDR1 and CDR2 are MGHDK and SYGVNS. The CDR3 sequence is 14 residues long. The CDR3 region has the DNA TGTGCCAGCAGTAAACGGGACATCCAAGAGACCCAGTACTTC. Translated: CASSKRDIQETQYF.

Only one count was recorded for this clone. The chain links TRBV11-3 to TRBJ2-7; 11 bases fit TRBD1. Germline V gene lookup returns CDR1 SGHNT and CDR2 YENEEA. The CDR3 runs 13 residues. The trim removed 5 bases at V and 6 bases at J, leaving 3 bases unmatched. CDR3 region: CASSEGQGGEQYF. DNA for the CDR3: TGTGCCAGCAGCGAGGGACAGGGGGGCGAGCAGTACTTC.

The genes are TRBV6-5 and TRBJ1-5; D may be TRBD1 (5 bases). V was pared by 2 bases and J by 4 bases, with 9 bases between. CDR3 length: 14 residues. Per germline, CDR1 MNHEY and CDR2 SVGAGI. The CDR3 region has the DNA TGTGCCAGCAGTTACGGGGGGAAAAATCAGCCCCAGCATTTT. Protein: CASSYGGKNQPQHF.

The chain links TRBV11-2 to TRBJ1-1; D is perhaps TRBD1 (5 bases). CDR1 is SGHAT, CDR2 FQNNGV, per germline. This CDR3 is 13 amino acids long. V lost 4 bases to trimming and J lost 4 bases, with 10 bases between them. CDR3 protein: CASSSGVPTEAFF. The DNA for the CDR3 is TGTGCCAGCAGCTCGGGGGTGCCCACTGAAGCTTTCTTT.

This chain uses TRBV4-3 with TRBJ2-2; 7 positions match TRBD2. Trimming took 4 bases from V and 0 from J; bases not matched to a gene: 11. This CDR3 is 18 amino acids long. The germline V gene has CDR1 LGHNA and CDR2 YSLEER. DNA of the CDR3: TGCGCCAGCAGCCCTGGCCTCCGGGACTACGCGAACACCGGGGAGCTGTTTTTT. Translation gives CASSPGLRDYANTGELFF.

V usage is TRBV4-1 and J usage is TRBJ2-1, with 7 bases that match TRBD2. J was trimmed by 5 bases and V by 3 bases; bases with no gene match: 19. The CDR3 length is 19 residues. Germline V lookup: CDR1 MGHRA, CDR2 YSYEKL. DNA for the CDR3: TGCGCCAGCAGCCATCCCTTGGACTTGGTCGGGGGAGGGGACAATGAGCAGTTCTTC. Translation gives CASSHPLDLVGGGDNEQFF.

The chain has TRBV28 and TRBJ2-1; D possibly corresponds to TRBD2 (6 bases). V lost 7 bases and J lost 12, with 19 bases in between. The CDR3 extends over 13 amino acids. CDR1 is MDHEN, CDR2 SYDVKM, per germline. CDR3 nucleotide sequence: TGTGCCAGCACGTCGGGAGATGTTCCAAGGCAGTTCTTC. Amino acid sequence: CASTSGDVPRQFF.

The chain employs TRBV4-2 and TRBJ2-3; maybe TRBD2 (6 bases). Germline loops: CDR1 LGHNA, CDR2 YNFKEQ. The V end was cut by 1 base, the J end by 4 bases, with 12 bases between. The CDR3 length is 15 residues. This chain's CDR3 is CASSQATVAADTQYF. The CDR3 DNA follows: TGTGCCAGCAGCCAAGCTACGGTAGCGGCAGATACGCAGTATTTT.

The sample holds a few counts of this clone. J is TRBJ2-1 and V is TRBV28; 10 positions agree with TRBD2. The CDR3 contains 15 residues. CDR1 and CDR2 (germline): MDHEN, SYDVKM. Trimming took 3 bases from V and 10 from J; bases not matched to a gene: 9. CDR3 loop: CASSLKLAGIAEQFF. DNA of the CDR3: TGTGCCAGCAGTTTGAAACTAGCGGGAATTGCGGAGCAGTTCTTC.

This chain uses TRBV7-3 with TRBJ1-2; no clear D. The CDR3 loop spans 13 amino acids. V gave up 2 bases and J gave up 5 bases, with 9 bases separating them. CDR1 is SGHTA and CDR2 is FQGTGA in the germline V gene. CDR3 nucleotide sequence: TGTGCCAGCAGCTTATCCTCAGGTTATGGCTACACCTTC. Protein product: CASSLSSGYGYTF.

The chain recombines TRBV19 with TRBJ2-1; TRBD2 is a possible D gene (6 bases). The CDR3 length is 17 residues. V was cut by 4 bases and J by 8 bases, with 24 bases left in between. Germline CDR1 reads LNHDA; CDR2 reads SQIVND (reference sequence). The CDR3: CASSRMTAGNIGDEQFF. The CDR3 DNA follows: TGTGCCAGTAGTAGGATGACGGCGGGAAATATCGGGGATGAGCAGTTCTTC.

The chain recombines TRBV5-8 with TRBJ2-3, with TRBD2 matching 8 bases. After removal of 7 bases from V and 4 bases from J, the junction contained 11 bases not matched to a gene. Germline V lookup: CDR1 SGHTS, CDR2 YDEGEE. CDR3 length equals 15 residues. In DNA form, the CDR3 reads TGTGCCAGCTTTCGGGGGGGCTCCAAAGCAGATACGCAGTATTTT. As protein: CASFRGGSKADTQYF.

This rearrangement joins TRBV5-1 to TRBJ2-1; D is perhaps TRBD1 (5 bases). Germline CDR1 SGHRS, CDR2 YFSETQ. CDR3 length equals 15 residues. V lost 4 bases to trimming and J lost 7 bases, with 18 bases between them. The CDR3 DNA reads TGCGCCAGCAGCCCCCCGCCAGGGATGAAGAATGAGCAGTTCTTC. This translates into CASSPPPGMKNEQFF.

This chain uses TRBV19 with TRBJ1-1, with D maybe TRBD1 (5 bases). Trimming took off 5 bases at V and 0 bases at J, with 16 bases between the two ends. CDR3 length: 16 amino acids. The germline V gene encodes CDR1 LNHDA and CDR2 SQIVND (reference sequence). The CDR3 DNA reads as TGTGCCAGTAGTTTAAACCCAGGGATATTGAACACTGAAGCTTTCTTT. It yields the protein CASSLNPGILNTEAFF. Full variable domain (remainder filled in from reference TRBV19 and TRBJ1-1): DGGITQSPKYLFRKEGQNVTLSCEQNLNHDAMYWYRQDPGQGLRLIYYSQIVNDFQKGDIAEGYSVSREKKESFPLTVTSAQKNPTAFYLCASSLNPGILNTEAFFGQGTRLTVV.

The chain employs TRBV25-1 and TRBJ2-1; 9 bases are shared with TRBD2. The CDR3 has 14 amino acids. Germline assignment: CDR1 MGHDK and CDR2 SYGVNS. Losses at the gene ends were 4 bases for V and 12 bases for J; bases not matched to a gene: 10. CDR3 nucleotide sequence: TGTGCCAGCAGTGCAACTCTTAGCGGGAGCAGGCAGTTCTTC. It is translated as CASSATLSGSRQFF.

The gene calls are TRBV5-1 and TRBJ2-7; 9 bases line up with TRBD1. In germline, CDR1 is SGHRS, CDR2 YFSETQ. This CDR3 is 14 amino acids long. After removal of 6 bases from V and 4 bases from J, the junction contained 8 bases not matched to a gene. The CDR3 here is CASNSGTGSYEQYF. The CDR3 bases are TGCGCCAGCAACTCCGGGACAGGGTCGTACGAGCAGTACTTC.

The V gene is TRBV19, the J gene TRBJ2-1, with TRBD2 matching over 13 bases. The CDR3 runs 14 residues. Germline trimming cut 8 bases from V and 6 bases from J; bases unmatched to any gene: 4. Germline V gene sequence: CDR1 LNHDA, CDR2 SQIVND (reference sequence). The CDR3 bases are TGTGCCAGTTCACTAGCGGGAGGGGCCAATGAGCAGTTCTTC. Protein sequence: CASSLAGGANEQFF.

The V gene is TRBV30, the J gene TRBJ1-1; D unclear. Trimming shortened V by 2 bases and J by 0 bases, and 13 bases separated the two germline ends. The CDR3 covers 15 residues. Germline loops: CDR1 GTSNPN, CDR2 SVGIG (reference sequence). CDR3 sequence (DNA): TGTGCCTGGAGTCGAGGAAGAGTGTTGAACACTGAAGCTTTCTTT. Translation gives CAWSRGRVLNTEAFF.

The chain links TRBV3-1 (or the pseudogene TRBV3-2) to TRBJ2-7; TRBD1 matches at 8 bases. V gave up 0 bases and J gave up 2 bases; unmatched junction bases: 0. Germline V gene lookup returns CDR1 LGHDT and CDR2 YNNKEL (reference sequence). CDR3 length equals 14 residues. Here the CDR3 DNA reads TGTGCCAGCAGCCAAGAACAGGGGGCCTACGAGCAGTACTTC. Amino acid sequence: CASSQEQGAYEQYF.

The J gene is TRBJ2-3, the V gene TRBV11-2; 10 bases match TRBD1. Germline-derived CDR1 and CDR2 are SGHAT and FQNNGV. The CDR3 is 18 amino acids. With V trimmed by 0 bases and J by 2 bases, 8 bases remained unmatched. The CDR3 region is CASSLDGGDRGPTDTQYF. CDR3 bases: TGTGCCAGCAGCTTAGACGGGGGCGACAGGGGGCCCACAGATACGCAGTATTTT.

The rearrangement joins TRBV15 to TRBJ2-1, with 11 bases lining up with TRBD2. V gave up 5 bases and J gave up 9 bases; unmatched junction bases: 9. The germline CDR1 and CDR2 sequences are LNHNV and YYDKDF (reference sequence). The CDR3 is 15 amino acids. The CDR3 DNA reads TGTGCCACCAGCGGGGCACTAGCGGGAGATGGTGAGCAGTTCTTC. Translating it yields CATSGALAGDGEQFF.